This T cell receptor (beta chain) is from a study of Ad26.COV2.S vaccination and SARS-CoV-2 variants. Across the study: A COV1001 Ad26.COV2.S trial-arm participant provided the sample.

Noted treatment: about 20 received Ad26.COV2.S at low or high dose, single or two shots; 5 received placebo; per-sample allocation not given. Vaccine and placebo recipients were sampled on day 63 after the first injection. Aged 18-55 years, donor was enrolled in Boston in the early 2020s. Study outcomes and limitations: Quantification of TCR breadth and depth may have yielded underestimates of total T cell responses. Vaccine recipients showed a spike-specific TCR breadth that was higher than in placebo recipients.

Libraries were prepared by immunoSEQ multiplex PCR; TCRdb keeps only in-frame clonotypes and omits some of them. The sample has some 400,000 clones, 89% seen once. Regarding this clone: Its matching antigen is unknown.

Material: peripheral blood, obtained in a trial of Ad26.COV2.S vaccine versus placebo. The TCR comes from a person aged 18-60 years who received the Ad26.COV2.S COVID-19 vaccine or a placebo.

The DNA for the CDR3 is TGTGCCAGCTCACAAGGGACTAGCGGGAATGAGCAGTTCTTC. This translates into CASSQGTSGNEQFF. V and J are TRBV18 and TRBJ2-1; TRBD2 agrees at 12 bases. The CDR3 sequence is 14 residues long. The trim removed 4 bases at V and 7 bases at J, leaving 2 bases unmatched. Germline-derived CDR1 and CDR2 are KGHSH and LQKENI.